These T cell receptor beta chains were read from a single sample in a study of cytomegalovirus exposure and HLA in healthy donors. The data were produced by immunoSEQ multiplex PCR, yet TCRdb's version contains in-frame clones alone and is incomplete. The sample has 110,000 to 150,000 clones; approximately 80% are singletons. The source material was PBMCs. The receptors were sampled from a man aged 40-50 years in good health and CMV-seropositive. Each CDR3 is given with its conserved first and last residue. The order of the fields is V gene, J gene, clone size, D gene, CDR3 protein, CDR3 DNA. D genes are given only for firm matches. Expanded clones get a size class; other rows say once, few or many, or leave the size out.

TRBV4-3	TRBJ2-7	.	.	CASSQDTSSREQYF	TGCGCCAGCAGCCAAGACACGTCTTCGAGGGAGCAGTACTTC
TRBV25-1	TRBJ1-1	.	.	CASREITGTTEAFF	TGTGCCAGCAGGGAGATTACAGGGACCACTGAAGCTTTCTTT
TRBV5-1	TRBJ1-1	.	.	CASSPTGLNTEAFF	TGCGCCAGCAGCCCTACAGGGCTGAACACTGAAGCTTTCTTT
TRBV4-3	TRBJ1-1	.	TRBD1	CASSQDPGTGVSEAFF	TGCGCCAGCAGCCAAGATCCCGGGACAGGGGTCTCTGAAGCTTTCTTT
TRBV12-5	TRBJ2-2	.	TRBD1	CASGLPSDRGSDTGELFF	TGTGCTAGTGGTTTGCCCTCTGACAGGGGATCGGACACCGGGGAGCTGTTTTTT
TRBV9	TRBJ2-2	.	TRBD1	CASSEPGQGDSRNTGELFF	TGTGCCAGCAGCGAGCCGGGACAGGGAGACTCCCGGAACACCGGGGAGCTGTTTTTT
TRBV6-5	TRBJ1-4	.	.	CASSYGGNNEKLFF	TGTGCCAGCAGTTACGGGGGCAACAATGAAAAACTGTTTTTT
TRBV7-8	TRBJ2-5	.	TRBD2	CASSLGPSGGQETQYF	TGTGCCAGCAGCTTAGGGCCTAGCGGGGGGCAAGAGACCCAGTACTTC
TRBV9	TRBJ2-7	.	TRBD1	CASSNKQGAGEQYF	TGTGCCAGCAGCAACAAACAGGGGGCTGGCGAGCAGTACTTC
TRBV6-6	TRBJ1-5	.	.	CASTAGGTMNQPQHF	TGTGCCAGCACCGCGGGGGGCACCATGAATCAGCCCCAGCATTTT
TRBV7-3	TRBJ2-7	.	TRBD2	CASSLLAGSSEQYF	TGTGCCAGCAGCCTCTTAGCGGGGTCCTCCGAGCAGTACTTC
TRBV19	TRBJ2-3	.	TRBD2	CASSVLAGGDTQYF	TGTGCCAGTAGCGTACTAGCGGGGGGGGATACGCAGTATTTT
TRBV2	TRBJ2-3	.	TRBD1	CASSAQDRSTDTQYF	TGTGCCAGCAGTGCCCAGGACAGGTCCACAGATACGCAGTATTTT
TRBV19	TRBJ1-5	.	.	CASSTQGGQPQHF	TGTGCCAGTAGTACACAGGGTGGCCAGCCCCAGCATTTT
TRBV12-5	TRBJ2-5	.	.	CASGRGTGETQYF	TGTGCTAGTGGCCGCGGGACCGGGGAGACCCAGTACTTC
TRBV5-1	TRBJ2-7	.	.	CASSLNQGEQYF	TGCGCCAGCAGCTTGAACCAGGGAGAGCAGTACTTC
TRBV27	TRBJ1-2	.	.	CASSFASGYRGGYTF	TGTGCCAGCAGTTTCGCTAGCGGTTACCGCGGCGGCTACACCTTC
TRBV5-1	TRBJ2-5	once	.	CASSLGQTQETQYF	TGCGCCAGCAGCTTGGGACAGACCCAAGAGACCCAGTACTTC
TRBV7-9	TRBJ1-1	.	TRBD1	CASSSLDRGSEAFF	TGTGCCAGCAGCTCCCTAGACAGGGGCTCTGAAGCTTTCTTT
TRBV4-3	TRBJ2-4	.	.	CASSPGRGAKNIQYF	TGCGCCAGCAGCCCGGGCCGGGGGGCCAAAAACATTCAGTACTTC
TRBV6-5	TRBJ2-5	.	.	CATGGLTDQETQYF	TGTGCCACCGGGGGGCTTACAGACCAAGAGACCCAGTACTTC
TRBV15	TRBJ1-2	.	TRBD1	CATAYPGQGTYGYTF	TGTGCCACCGCATATCCGGGACAGGGGACCTATGGCTACACCTTC
TRBV9	TRBJ2-2	.	.	CASSAPSRGNTGELFF	TGTGCCAGCAGCGCCCCCTCTAGGGGGAACACCGGGGAGCTGTTTTTT
TRBV19	TRBJ2-7	.	TRBD1	CASSPQGAEQYF	TGTGCCAGTAGTCCTCAGGGGGCCGAGCAGTACTTC
TRBV4-1	TRBJ1-1	.	.	CASSLRIPRVTNTEAFF	TGCGCCAGCAGCCTCCGGATACCCAGGGTCACGAACACTGAAGCTTTCTTT
TRBV2	TRBJ1-5	few	.	CASRRQENQPQHF	TGTGCCAGCAGAAGACAGGAAAATCAGCCCCAGCATTTT
TRBV29-1	TRBJ2-1	.	TRBD1	CSVESPDRSSYNEQFF	TGCAGCGTTGAATCACCGGACAGGAGCTCCTACAATGAGCAGTTCTTC
TRBV6-5	TRBJ1-1	.	TRBD1	CASSYPTGGGTEAFF	TGTGCCAGCAGTTACCCGACAGGGGGAGGGACTGAAGCTTTCTTT
TRBV7-3	TRBJ2-7	.	.	CASSLTSGPFHEQYF	TGTGCCAGCAGCTTAACGTCTGGGCCATTCCACGAGCAGTACTTC
TRBV29-1	TRBJ2-7	.	TRBD2	CSVAGGPNEQYF	TGCAGCGTAGCGGGGGGGCCCAACGAGCAGTACTTC
TRBV6-5	TRBJ2-1	.	TRBD2	CASSYWASGTPGEQFF	TGTGCCAGCAGTTACTGGGCTAGCGGGACTCCGGGTGAGCAGTTCTTC
TRBV30	TRBJ1-2	.	.	CPTGQDYGYTF	TGCCCCACAGGGCAGGACTATGGCTACACCTTC
TRBV29-1	TRBJ1-2	.	.	CSLYGYTF	TGCAGCTTATATGGCTACACCTTC
TRBV7-9	TRBJ2-3	.	TRBD2	CASSPAGGLRDTQYF	TGTGCCAGCAGTCCAGCGGGGGGGCTGAGAGATACGCAGTATTTT
TRBV6-1	TRBJ2-7	.	.	CASRVRDSYEQYF	TGTGCCAGCAGAGTCAGGGATTCCTACGAGCAGTACTTC
TRBV6-4	TRBJ1-6	once	.	CASSALRERGPLHF	TGTGCCAGCAGTGCCCTCAGGGAAAGAGGTCCCCTCCACTTT
TRBV11-2	TRBJ2-1	.	.	CASSLVPVNYNEQFF	TGTGCCAGCAGCTTAGTTCCAGTTAACTACAATGAGCAGTTCTTC
TRBV11-3	TRBJ1-3	.	.	CASSLGAGFAEGNTIYF	TGTGCCAGCAGCTTAGGTGCAGGGTTCGCCGAGGGAAACACCATATATTTT
TRBV9	TRBJ1-5	.	TRBD1	CASSVTGDDNQPQHF	TGTGCCAGCAGCGTCACAGGGGACGACAATCAGCCCCAGCATTTT
TRBV7-8	TRBJ2-1	once	.	CASSPRTDTYNEQFF	TGTGCCAGCAGCCCAAGGACAGATACTTACAATGAGCAGTTCTTC
TRBV5-1	TRBJ1-2	.	.	CASSLESSGAYYGYTF	TGCGCCAGCAGCTTGGAATCCTCAGGGGCCTACTATGGCTACACCTTC
TRBV12-5	TRBJ1-4	.	.	CASGLSAGLNEKLFF	TGTGCTAGTGGTTTGTCGGCAGGACTTAATGAAAAACTGTTTTTT
TRBV1	TRBJ1-4	.	.	CTSSQVSSRGATNEKLFF	TGCACCAGCAGCCAAGTAAGCTCGCGGGGTGCAACTAATGAAAAACTGTTTTTT
TRBV25-1	TRBJ2-1	.	TRBD2	CASSESTSGRRSGQFF	TGTGCCAGCAGTGAGTCGACTAGCGGGAGACGCAGCGGGCAGTTCTTC
TRBV5-1	TRBJ2-7	.	TRBD2	CASSLEGEGYEQYF	TGCGCCAGCAGCTTGGAAGGGGAGGGGTACGAGCAGTACTTC
TRBV30	TRBJ1-1	.	TRBD1	CAWTPHRDRANTEAFF	TGTGCCTGGACCCCTCACCGGGACAGGGCGAACACTGAAGCTTTCTTT
TRBV7-3	TRBJ1-3	.	.	CASSWANGNTIYF	TGTGCCAGCAGCTGGGCAAATGGAAACACCATATATTTT
TRBV14	TRBJ2-5	.	TRBD2	CASSRRGRAKTQYF	TGTGCCAGCAGCCGGCGGGGGAGGGCGAAGACCCAGTACTTC
TRBV9	TRBJ2-1	.	.	CASSTRVWNEQFF	TGTGCCAGCAGTACCAGGGTATGGAATGAGCAGTTCTTC